The 26 T cell receptor beta chains given below trace back to one sample, sequenced in a study of blood T cell repertoires in COVID-19 (dated by TCRdb to 2018 to 2020). Libraries came from the immunoSEQ multiplex PCR assay. TCRdb's version of the immuneACCESS table is confined to in-frame rearrangements and falls short of the full clone set. An unresolved V gene accounts for under half of the shortfall where checked; the remainder is of unknown origin. The sample contains 100,000 to 150,000 clones, 65% to 90% of them found a single time. The leading ten clones occupy about 2.5% of the sample. Specimen: PBMCs or T cells enriched from blood (not recorded which). Source of these receptors: a woman aged 45-65 years who had recovered from COVID-19.

This clone has just a few counts. The J gene is TRBJ2-7, the V gene TRBV9; D gene ambiguous. V lost 0 bases to trimming and J lost 0 bases, with 10 bases between them. Germline values: CDR1 SGDLS, CDR2 YYNGEE. The CDR3 has 15 amino acids. CDR3 amino acids: CASSVEAASSYEQYF. CDR3 bases: TGTGCCAGCAGCGTAGAGGCGGCCAGCTCCTACGAGCAGTACTTC.

The chain links TRBV10-1 to TRBJ2-2, with a weak D call TRBD1 (6 bases). In germline, CDR1 is WNHNN, CDR2 SYGVQD (reference sequence). The CDR3 is 16 residues long. V was shortened by 4 bases and J by 0 bases, with 12 bases between the two germline ends. CDR3 DNA sequence: TGCGCCAGCAGTGGTACGACAGGACCGAACACCGGGGAGCTGTTTTTT. It encodes CASSGTTGPNTGELFF.

The table lists this clone with a count of one. V is TRBV30 and J is TRBJ2-7, with 8 bases matching TRBD1. Unmatched junction bases numbered 7, after V lost 2 bases and J lost 4 bases. This CDR3 is 14 amino acids long. Germline CDR1 GTSNPN, CDR2 SVGIG (reference sequence). CDR3 DNA: TGTGCCTGGAGTCTTTTACAGGGGGGATACGAGCAGTACTTC. This codes for CAWSLLQGGYEQYF.

CDR3 DNA sequence: TGTGCCAGCACCACAGGGTCCTACGAGCAGTACTTC. Its translation: CASTTGSYEQYF. This chain joins TRBV11-2 and TRBJ2-7, with D perhaps matching TRBD1 (6 bases). The CDR3 sequence is 12 residues long. In germline, CDR1 is SGHAT, CDR2 FQNNGV. Trimming left V 7 bases short and J 1 base short, with 8 bases between.

The chain combines TRBV5-1 with TRBJ2-7, with 9 bases matching TRBD1. This CDR3 comprises 15 residues. The V segment lost 2 bases and the J segment 6 bases; nucleotides outside the gene matches: 9. The germline V gene encodes CDR1 SGHRS and CDR2 YFSETQ. The CDR3 DNA sequence: TGCGCCAGCAGCTTCATACCGGGACAGGGAGCCGAGCAGTACTTC. It yields the protein CASSFIPGQGAEQYF. The whole variable domain, filled in from reference TRBV5-1 and TRBJ2-7, reads KAGVTQTPRYLIKTRGQQVTLSCSPISGHRSVSWYQQTPGQGLQFLFEYFSETQRNKGNFPGRFSGRQFSNSRSEMNVSTLELGDSALYLCASSFIPGQGAEQYFGPGTRLTVT.

The gene calls are TRBV19 and TRBJ1-1; no reliable D call. The V end lost 4 bases, the J end lost 4 bases, and 10 bases lay between the germline ends. The CDR3 is 13 amino acids. CDR1 LNHDA and CDR2 SQIVND come from the germline V gene (reference sequence). CDR3 bases: TGTGCCAGTAGTAACGTCAGGCGCACTGAAGCTTTCTTT. It encodes CASSNVRRTEAFF.

In DNA form, the CDR3 reads TGTGCCAGCAGCTTTCTCCTCCGACAACCTGAAAAACTGTTTTTT. Translated, it gives CASSFLLRQPEKLFF. The genes are TRBV5-6 and TRBJ1-4; D not resolved. The CDR3 loop spans 15 amino acids. The V end was cut by 2 bases, the J end by 7 bases, with 15 bases between. CDR1 SGHDT and CDR2 YYEEEE come from the germline V gene.

J is TRBJ1-3 and V is TRBV5-4; 8 nucleotides align to TRBD1. CDR3 length: 17 residues. V lost 2 bases to trimming and J lost 0 bases; unmatched junction nucleotides: 7. From germline, CDR1 is SGHNT and CDR2 YYREEE (reference sequence). CDR3 DNA sequence: TGTGCCAGCAGCTTCACCAGGGGGCTGAACTCTGGAAACACCATATATTTT. As protein: CASSFTRGLNSGNTIYF. Combining the CDR3 with reference TRBV5-4 and TRBJ1-3 gives the whole variable domain ETGVTQSPTHLIKTRGQQVTLRCSSQSGHNTVSWYQQALGQGPQFIFQYYREEENGRGNFPPRFSGLQFPNYSSELNVNALELDDSALYLCASSFTRGLNSGNTIYFGEGSWLTVV.

The chain uses TRBV5-1 and TRBJ1-4; TRBD1 matches 10 bases. The CDR3 is made up of 15 amino acids. The J segment lost 3 bases and the V segment lost 3 bases, leaving 2 bases of the junction unmatched. The V gene's germline CDR1 is SGHRS and CDR2 YFSETQ. The CDR3 DNA reads TGCGCCAGCAGCTGGGGGACAGGGGCTAATGAAAAACTGTTTTTT. It is translated as CASSWGTGANEKLFF.

The rearrangement joins TRBV19 to TRBJ2-3; 9 bases fit TRBD2. From germline, CDR1 is LNHDA and CDR2 SQIVND (reference sequence). J was trimmed by 5 bases and V by 3 bases; bases with no gene match: 9. The CDR3 totals 16 residues. CDR3 loop: CASSMGLAGGGDTQYF. Written as DNA, the CDR3 is TGTGCCAGTAGTATGGGACTAGCCGGGGGTGGAGATACGCAGTATTTT.

This clone was detected only a few times. The DNA for the CDR3 is TGTGCCAGTAGTAGGCGAGGGGGGGCTGGGGCCAACGTCCTGACTTTC. The encoded protein is CASSRRGGAGANVLTF. The chain combines TRBV19 with TRBJ2-6, with D perhaps matching TRBD2 (7 bases). CDR1 and CDR2 from the germline V gene are LNHDA and SQIVND (reference sequence). The CDR3 extends over 16 amino acids. Trimming took off 4 bases at V and 2 bases at J, with 12 bases between the two ends.

The chain links TRBV19 to TRBJ2-2; D remains unclear. The CDR3 is 18 amino acids. Germline V gene sequence: CDR1 LNHDA, CDR2 SQIVND (reference sequence). Trimming shortened V by 3 bases and J by 1 base, and 18 bases separated the two germline ends. CDR3 sequence reads: CASSIPLGWVVNTGELFF. CDR3 DNA sequence: TGTGCCAGTAGTATCCCCCTAGGATGGGTGGTGAACACCGGGGAGCTGTTTTTT.

This chain links TRBV19 with TRBJ1-1, with 7 nucleotides matching TRBD1. V was pared by 4 bases and J by 3 bases, with 8 bases of the junction left unmatched. This CDR3 comprises 15 residues. Germline V gene data show CDR1 as LNHDA and CDR2 as SQIVND (reference sequence). The CDR3 nucleotides read TGTGCCAGTAGTAGACTAAGGGGGCCCGACACTGAAGCTTTCTTT. It translates to CASSRLRGPDTEAFF.

The genes are TRBV2 and TRBJ1-4, with D tentatively TRBD1 (6 bases). This CDR3 spans 16 amino acids. Germline V gene lookup returns CDR1 SNHLY and CDR2 FYNNEI. Deletions cut 2 bases from V and 0 bases from J, with 10 bases between. The CDR3 nucleotides are TGTGCCAGCAGTGAAACAGGGAAGGCAACTAATGAAAAACTGTTTTTT. It is translated as CASSETGKATNEKLFF.

The chain joins TRBV7-9 to TRBJ1-2, with unresolved D. Trimming removed 0 bases at V and 0 bases at J, with 8 bases between. The length of the CDR3 is 15 residues. Germline CDR1 reads SEHNR; CDR2 reads FQNEAQ (reference sequence). The CDR3 DNA sequence: TGTGCCAGCAGCTTAGCGGAAGCGTCTAACTATGGCTACACCTTC. It yields the protein CASSLAEASNYGYTF. The entire variable domain, with the rest obtained from reference TRBV7-9 and TRBJ1-2, is as follows: DTGVSQNPRHKITKRGQNVTFRCDPISEHNRLYWYRQTLGQGPEFLTYFQNEAQLEKSRLLSDRFSAERPKGSFSTLEIQRTEQGDSAMYLCASSLAEASNYGYTFGSGTRLTVV.

J is TRBJ2-1 and V is TRBV4-1; 9 bases agree with TRBD1. Germline-derived CDR1 and CDR2 are MGHRA and YSYEKL. The CDR3 is 14 residues long. V lost 6 bases, J lost 4 bases, and 4 bases stayed unmatched. In DNA form, the CDR3 reads TGCGCCAGCAGTGGGACAGGGACATACAATGAGCAGTTCTTC. Protein sequence: CASSGTGTYNEQFF.

The rearrangement uses TRBV3-1 (or the pseudogene TRBV3-2) and TRBJ1-1; 10 nucleotides match TRBD1. CDR3 length: 16 amino acids. From germline, CDR1 is LGHDT and CDR2 YNNKEL (reference sequence). With V trimmed by 1 base and J by 0 bases, 2 bases remained unmatched. The CDR3 coding sequence is TGTGCCAGCAGCCAAGTGGGACAGGGGATGAACACTGAAGCTTTCTTT. Translation gives CASSQVGQGMNTEAFF.

The CDR3 protein is CASSRASNYGYTF. The CDR3 DNA reads TGTGCCAGCAGCCGCGCGTCTAACTATGGCTACACCTTC. The chain carries TRBV7-8 and TRBJ1-2; D call uncertain. V was cut by 5 bases and J by 0 bases, with 7 bases left in between. CDR3 length equals 13 residues. Looked up from germline, CDR1 is SGHVS and CDR2 is FQNEAQ.

The chain combines TRBV7-6 with TRBJ1-5; TRBD1 agrees at 8 bases. V lost 5 bases to trimming and J lost 2 bases; unmatched junction nucleotides: 5. The germline V gene has CDR1 SGHVS and CDR2 FNYEAQ. The CDR3 extends over 15 amino acids. CDR3 region: CASSLTGVGNQPQHF. In nucleotides, the CDR3 is TGTGCCAGCAGCCTGACAGGGGTTGGCAATCAGCCCCAGCATTTT.

The J gene is TRBJ1-2, the V gene TRBV29-1; 10 bases align to TRBD1. With V trimmed by 7 bases and J by 8 bases, 10 bases remained unmatched. CDR3 length: 13 amino acids. The germline V gene encodes CDR1 SQVTM and CDR2 ANQGSEA. CDR3 coding DNA: TGCAGCGCCCTCGTGGGGACAGGGGTGGGCTACACCTTC. It encodes CSALVGTGVGYTF.

CDR3 DNA: TGTGCCTGGAGTACCAATACAGGTTTTTATAGCAATCAGCCCCAGCATTTT. This translates into CAWSTNTGFYSNQPQHF. V gene TRBV30 combines with J gene TRBJ1-5; D is perhaps TRBD1 (5 bases). CDR1 and CDR2 from the germline V gene are GTSNPN and SVGIG (reference sequence). Deletions cut 2 bases from V and 0 bases from J, with 17 bases between. This CDR3 contains 17 residues.

This clone was recorded many times. CDR3 residues: CAWSVGANQPQHF. CDR3 nucleotide sequence: TGTGCCTGGAGTGTGGGGGCAAATCAGCCCCAGCATTTT. The chain joins TRBV30 to TRBJ1-5, with D possibly being TRBD1 (6 bases). CDR3 length: 13 residues. V dropped 0 bases and J dropped 4 bases, with 7 bases sitting between them. Germline V gives CDR1 GTSNPN, CDR2 SVGIG (reference sequence).

The chain has TRBV27 and TRBJ2-7; 9 nucleotides line up with TRBD1. The CDR3 is 15 amino acids. Germline CDR1 and CDR2: MNHEY and SMNVEV (reference sequence). V shed 0 bases and J 4 bases; nucleotides not matched to a gene: 4. CDR3 bases: TGTGCCAGCAGTTTATCGGGGACAGGGTGGTACGAGCAGTACTTC. Translation gives CASSLSGTGWYEQYF.

This chain connects TRBV7-9 to TRBJ1-3; D possibly corresponds to TRBD1 (6 bases). Trimming left V 5 bases short and J 0 bases short, with 17 bases between. CDR3 size: 17 residues. Germline lookup yields CDR1 SEHNR and CDR2 FQNEAQ (reference sequence). The CDR3 loop is CASSGSGTDSSGNTIYF. The CDR3 DNA sequence: TGTGCCAGCAGCGGATCCGGGACGGACAGCTCTGGAAACACCATATATTTT.

The rearrangement uses TRBV4-3 and TRBJ2-7; possible D gene TRBD1, 6 bases. Trimming removed 0 bases from V and 3 bases from J, with 12 bases in between. Germline CDR1 is LGHNA and CDR2 is YSLEER. The CDR3 runs to 15 residues. CDR3 in DNA: TGCGCCAGCAGCCAAGACAGGGGATGGGACTACGAGCAGTACTTC. This encodes CASSQDRGWDYEQYF.

The V call is TRBV24-1, the J call TRBJ2-7; D perhaps matches TRBD2 (6 bases). The CDR3 spans 14 residues. V dropped 2 bases and J dropped 6 bases, with 13 bases sitting between them. Germline CDR1 is KGHDR and CDR2 is SFDVKD. CDR3 protein: CATSDSAGGGEQYF. The CDR3 nucleotides are TGTGCCACCAGTGATTCCGCTGGGGGAGGCGAGCAGTACTTC.